This T cell receptor beta chain emerged from a study of CD8 T cells in ankylosing spondylitis. Comments on this clonotype: No antigen is known for it.

Each CDR3 protein is one row after TCRdb ran MiXCR on the 5' RACE reads. The table includes about 260,000 distinct CDR3 sequences, 20% to 30% detected once. Overall study findings and caveats: Existing reports had already noted some motif variants in reactive arthritis synovial fluid and blood. Clones linked to disease were reported to show significant enrichment in matched ankylosing spondylitis synovial fluid. Disease-linked clones had a CD8+ phenotype and relatively low frequency in peripheral blood. Ankylosing spondylitis blood seemed to carry a telltale TCR beta motif made of under ten highly homologous variants.

The trim removed 5 bases at V and 4 bases at J, leaving 9 bases unmatched. Germline V gene data show CDR1 as LGHNA and CDR2 as YNFKEQ. There are 15 residues in the CDR3. Sequenced: blood, either unsorted or a sorted T cell fraction (not recorded which). The TCR sequence derives from a male donor with ankylosing spondylitis or in good health (not recorded which). This chain uses TRBV4-2 with TRBJ2-7; 9 positions agree with TRBD1. CDR3 sequence (DNA): TGTGCCAGCAGCTCAAGTGAGGGACAGGGATACGAGCAGTACTTC. Translation gives CASSSSEGQGYEQYF.